The entry that follows covers one TCR beta chain sequence. No antigen is known for it. Naive CD8 cells lacked CD45RO and underwent positive selection for CCR7, leaving out terminally differentiated effector memory CD45RA+ cells. Study donors comprised healthy, HIV-negative adults devoid of recent acute infection or vaccination. This sample is part of a study of shared clonotypes between healthy human individuals. Whole-study results and caveats: Generally, naive subsets came out with larger estimated richness than memory subsets. Blood alone was sampled, and tissue repertoires likely differ.

When replicate PCRs were run on sorted subsets, they used 200 ng DNA, tens of thousands of T cell genomes. Assay: immunoSEQ multiplex PCR; the TCRdb copy retains only in-frame clones and omits some. The sample includes roughly 2,000,000 clones, approximately 95% of them seen just once. The sequenced material came from naive CD8+ T cells sorted from blood. The clonotype originates from a young man in good health.

CDR3 amino acids: CASSDQTAYGYTF. CDR3 nucleotides: TGTGCCAGCAGTGATCAGACAGCCTATGGCTACACCTTC. V usage is TRBV25-1 and J usage is TRBJ1-2; D perhaps matches TRBD1 (5 bases). This CDR3 has 13 amino acids. Germline values: CDR1 MGHDK, CDR2 SYGVNS. The V end was cut by 3 bases, the J end by 4 bases, with 9 bases between.